This T cell receptor (beta chain) is from a study of glioma-infiltrating T cells. Points on this clonotype: A read error may produce the germline difference seen at one junction end.

The CDR3 totals 14 residues. Germline values: CDR1 MNHEY, CDR2 SVGEGT. Amplification of TCR alpha and beta CDR3 regions from RNA used iRepertoire nested multiplex PCR. TCRdb ran MiXCR on the multiplex PCR reads and lists one entry per CDR3 protein. The data hold 93,000 or so distinct CDR3 sequences, with around 30% observed a single time. The specimen sequenced was glioma tissue, nonneoplastic brain tissue, or PBMCs (not recorded which). This clonotype was obtained from a human donor with low-grade glioma or glioblastoma, undergoing nonglioma brain surgery, or in good health (not recorded which). This rearrangement joins TRBV6-2 or TRBV6-3 to TRBJ2-7; D tentatively reads TRBD1 or TRBD2 (6 bases each). CDR3 coding DNA: TGTGCCAGCAGTTTCGGGGGCCGTACCTACGAGCAATACTTC. Amino acids: CASSFGGRTYEQYF.